The entry that follows covers one TCR beta chain sequence. Its matching antigen is unknown. These data come from a study of cytomegalovirus exposure and HLA in healthy donors. Findings of the study overall: Associated with cytomegalovirus, according to the listing, were 164 TCR beta chains. A later look showed TCR association rates differing by HLA locus, highest for DRB1 and lowest for HLA-C.

Trimming pared 3 bases from V and 2 bases from J, leaving 13 bases between. Germline CDR1 reads LNHDA; CDR2 reads SQIVND (reference sequence). The CDR3 extends over 15 amino acids. The PCR made use of 60 Vbeta and 13 Jbeta primers. Produced via immunoSEQ multiplex PCR; TCRdb's table is partial and in-frame only. Seen here are a few hundred thousand clones, about 81% observed once, and the top ten hold around 8.6%. The sequenced sample was PBMCs. The chain couples TRBV19 to TRBJ1-2, with TRBD1 as a possible D gene (6 bases). This receptor was identified in an older woman in good health and CMV-seropositive. This CDR3 is CASSMIQGLNYGYTF. In nucleotides, the CDR3 is TGTGCCAGTAGTATGATCCAGGGGCTGAACTATGGCTACACCTTC.